This T cell receptor (beta chain) was sequenced in a study of T cells in Graves' hyperthyroidism and ophthalmopathy. Study-level results: Most clonotypes expanded in thyroid above 0.001 were likewise present in blood.

The study excluded patients with uncontrolled infection, other autoimmune disease, pregnancy or lactation. As regards this clonotype: Its antigen remains unknown.

Trimming left V 0 bases short and J 7 bases short, with 15 bases between. From germline, CDR1 is MGHRA and CDR2 YSYEKL. The CDR3 is 15 amino acids. Amplified TCR beta CDR3 regions derived from RNA transcripts. Using the HTBI primer set, a first-round RT-PCR was run on the TCR CDR3. TCRdb itself ran the multiplex PCR reads through MiXCR, one entry per CDR3 protein. Of over 250,000 distinct CDR3 sequences in the sample, 15% to 20% were seen once. The receptor was derived from a woman in her fifties or sixties with Graves' ophthalmopathy. V is TRBV4-1 and J is TRBJ2-5, with D perhaps being TRBD1 or TRBD2 (7 bases each). The material sequenced was blood. The CDR3 nucleotides are TGCGCCAGCAGCCAAGATGCCCAGGGGGAGGGGACCCAGTACTTC. Its translation is CASSQDAQGEGTQYF.